What follows are 9 T cell receptor beta chains derived from one specimen sequenced in a study of cytomegalovirus exposure and HLA in healthy donors. Sequencing was performed with immunoSEQ multiplex PCR; in TCRdb, only in-frame clones are kept and a portion is missing. The sample carries about 330,000 clones, 87% recorded once. Sequencing was carried out using PBMCs. All receptors come from a woman aged 25 to 39 in good health and CMV-seropositive.

This sequence joins TRBV7-9 and TRBJ1-1; D unclear. The germline V and J ends were trimmed by 5 bases and 4 bases, with 14 bases remaining between them. CDR3 length: 14 amino acids. Germline loops: CDR1 SEHNR, CDR2 FQNEAQ (reference sequence). The chain's CDR3 is CASSDTVRGTEAFF. CDR3 sequence (DNA): TGTGCCAGCAGCGATACCGTTCGGGGCACTGAAGCTTTCTTT.

The rearrangement uses TRBV27 and TRBJ2-1; the match to TRBD2 covers 10 bases. The germline V gene has CDR1 MNHEY and CDR2 SMNVEV (reference sequence). Trimming removed 1 base from V and 8 bases from J; junction bases left unmatched: 8. This CDR3 spans 16 amino acids. The CDR3 here is CASSLWASGSLYEQFF. CDR3 bases: TGTGCCAGCAGTTTATGGGCTAGCGGGAGTTTGTATGAGCAGTTCTTC.

This chain connects TRBV29-1 to TRBJ2-1; D gene uncertain. Germline V gene sequence: CDR1 SQVTM, CDR2 ANQGSEA. V lost 6 bases, J lost 0 bases, and 12 bases lay in between. CDR3 size: 14 residues. DNA for the CDR3: TGCAGCGTGGTTATGAGGCGCTCCTACAATGAGCAGTTCTTC. Translated, it gives CSVVMRRSYNEQFF.

The chain employs TRBV4-2 and TRBJ1-1; D is unresolved. This CDR3 contains 12 residues. Trimming pared 1 base from V and 5 bases from J, leaving 5 bases between. Germline CDR1 is LGHNA and CDR2 is YNFKEQ. CDR3 sequence (DNA): TGTGCCAGCAGCCAAGGGCAGACTGAAGCTTTCTTT. This encodes CASSQGQTEAFF.

The chain joins TRBV9 to TRBJ2-7, with no clear D. V lost 4 bases, J lost 1 base, and 18 bases lay in between. The CDR3 contains 16 residues. CDR1 and CDR2 (germline): SGDLS, YYNGEE. The CDR3 loop reads CASSPASRVVSYEQYF. The CDR3 region has the DNA TGTGCCAGCAGCCCCGCCTCCCGGGTAGTATCCTACGAGCAGTACTTC.

The chain carries TRBV6-1 and TRBJ2-7, with 9 bases lining up with TRBD1. Germline V lookup: CDR1 MNHNS, CDR2 SASEGT. The trim removed 1 base at V and 9 bases at J, leaving 10 bases unmatched. CDR3 length equals 15 residues. The CDR3 nucleotides are TGTGCCAGCAGTGAAGGGGGGACAGGGCAATCCGCGCAGTACTTC. It is translated as CASSEGGTGQSAQYF.

CDR3 region: CASSLAYKNTEAFF. The CDR3, as DNA: TGTGCCAGCAGCTTAGCTTACAAGAACACTGAAGCTTTCTTT. The rearrangement links TRBV7-6 to TRBJ1-1; no clear D. V was clipped by 0 bases and J by 1 base, with 6 bases between them. This CDR3 region has 14 residues. Per the germline V gene, CDR1 is SGHVS and CDR2 is FNYEAQ. The complete variable domain, with remaining parts taken from reference TRBV7-6 and TRBJ1-1, reads GAGVSQSPRYKVTKRGQDVALRCDPISGHVSLYWYRQALGQGPEFLTYFNYEAQQDKSGLPNDRFSAERPEGSISTLTIQRTEQRDSAMYRCASSLAYKNTEAFFGQGTRLTVV.

The chain couples TRBV2 to TRBJ2-1, with 7 bases lining up with TRBD2. The CDR3 runs to 15 residues. Germline CDR1 is SNHLY and CDR2 is FYNNEI. After removal of 4 bases from V and 3 bases from J, the junction contained 6 bases not matched to a gene. CDR3 sequence reads: CASSAGTTFYNEQFF. Here the CDR3 DNA reads TGTGCCAGCAGTGCCGGGACTACCTTCTACAATGAGCAGTTCTTC. The full variable domain, rest sourced from reference TRBV2 and TRBJ2-1, is EPEVTQTPSHQVTQMGQEVILRCVPISNHLYFYWYRQILGQKVEFLVSFYNNEISEKSEIFDDQFSVERPDGSNFTLKIRSTKLEDSAMYFCASSAGTTFYNEQFFGPGTRLTVL.

This rearrangement joins TRBV10-3 to TRBJ2-1; D possibly corresponds to TRBD2 (6 bases). V lost 0 bases and J 0 bases, leaving 12 bases between the germline ends. The CDR3 extends over 17 amino acids. Germline values: CDR1 ENHRY, CDR2 SYGVKD. CDR3 protein: CAISESGGGSSYNEQFF. DNA of the CDR3: TGTGCCATCAGTGAGTCGGGAGGAGGGAGCTCCTACAATGAGCAGTTCTTC.